This T cell receptor beta chain was retrieved from a study of T-cell reconstitution after alpha-beta-depleted transplantation in children. Germline assignment: CDR1 DFQATT and CDR2 SNEGSKA (reference sequence). This CDR3 region has 15 residues. Germline trimming cut 0 bases from V and 4 bases from J; bases unmatched to any gene: 5. Whole-study findings and limits: Alpha-beta T cells present about two months after transplant were reported to originate from several hundred expanded graft clones.

With regard to this clonotype: Its antigen is unidentified.

The authors prepared the TCRbeta library with unique molecular identifiers. Each CDR3 protein is one row after TCRdb ran MiXCR on the PCR reads. The repertoire consists of around 490,000 distinct CDR3 sequences, with approximately 10% occurring once and the leading ten covering 12% to 15%. The chain couples TRBV20-1 to TRBJ2-1; 8 bases line up with TRBD2. The sample here was PBMCs, mostly from graft donor cells, taken 180 days after TCRalphabeta/CD19-depleted stem cell transplant. The clonotype was recovered from a female patient aged 2-9 years who had a stem cell transplant for aplastic anemia, so the T cells may come from the graft donor. This CDR3 is CSARDLGRVYNEQFF. In nucleotides, the CDR3 is TGCAGTGCTAGAGATCTCGGGAGGGTATACAATGAGCAGTTCTTC.